This entry concerns a single TCR beta chain. It lacks a known antigen. This sample was included in a study of diagnostic markers for celiac disease (dated by TCRdb to the early 2020s). As encoded in the germline V gene, CDR1 is SGHTA while CDR2 is FQGNSA. Including the terminal cysteine and phenylalanine, the CDR3 comprises 14 residues. No coding sequence is recorded. Sequencing used an Illumina MiSeq. Through TCRdb reprocessing, the reads give one entry per CDR3 protein sequence; DNA is omitted. This sample's clone table shows about 1,400 distinct CDR3 sequences. Approximately 16% of the sample is held by the ten biggest clonotypes.

The receptor's source is a human donor. The chain couples TRBV7-2 to TRBJ1-3. The sample was either unsorted cells or a sorted T cell fraction (not recorded which). The CDR3 corresponds to CASSVGGSGNTIYF.